The 19 T cell receptor beta chains given below trace back to one sample, sequenced in a study of lymphopenia after photon versus proton radiotherapy (dated by TCRdb to the late 2010s). Preparation of the library involved the immunoSEQ multiplex PCR assay. TCRdb re-hosts the immuneACCESS table, in-frame sequences only. Its copies lack some clones; in the studies checked, an unresolved V gene accounts for under half of them, and the cause for the rest is not known. Present in this sample are roughly 58,000 clones, approximately 86% of which were seen just once. The top ten clones comprise over 10% of the sample. Source: peripheral blood, taken from a patient treated with proton-based radiotherapy. These receptors were taken from a man at least 80 years old with esophageal cancer.

The chain has TRBV28 and TRBJ2-7; 10 bases are a match to TRBD1. The CDR3 has 16 amino acids. Germline CDR1 MDHEN, CDR2 SYDVKM. The ends lost 6 bases at V and 6 bases at J; junction bases unmatched: 14. The CDR3: CASSHNDRGLILEQYF. As DNA, the CDR3 is TGTGCCAGCAGCCACAACGACAGGGGGCTCATCCTCGAGCAGTACTTC.

V usage is TRBV7-2 and J usage is TRBJ2-1; D not certain. The CDR3 sequence is 15 residues long. The V end was cut by 7 bases, the J end by 0 bases, with 13 bases between. Germline-derived CDR1 and CDR2 are SGHTA and FQGNSA. CDR3: CASTPRSGSYNEQFF. For the CDR3, the DNA is TGTGCCAGCACCCCGAGGTCAGGCTCCTACAATGAGCAGTTCTTC.

The chain has TRBV27 and TRBJ2-3, with TRBD1 as a possible D gene (6 bases). Trimming removed 5 bases from V and 2 bases from J, with 26 bases in between. This CDR3 comprises 19 residues. The germline gives CDR1 MNHEY, CDR2 SMNVEV (reference sequence). Written as DNA, the CDR3 is TGTGCCAGCAGTCCCCTCGACAGGTTTCAGGCCCCCCACACAGATACGCAGTATTTT. Translation: CASSPLDRFQAPHTDTQYF.

The V and J genes are TRBV9 and TRBJ2-1, with D perhaps TRBD1 or TRBD2 (6 bases each). The V and J ends lost 4 bases and 11 bases respectively, with 25 bases between them. Germline loops: CDR1 SGDLS, CDR2 YYNGEE. The CDR3 consists of 16 residues. CDR3: CASSILGLRQGGQQFF. Written as DNA, the CDR3 is TGTGCCAGCAGCATCTTAGGACTACGGCAAGGGGGGCAGCAGTTCTTC. The full variable domain, in which reference TRBV9 and TRBJ2-1 provide the parts outside the CDR3, is DSGVTQTPKHLITATGQRVTLRCSPRSGDLSVYWYQQSLDQGLQFLIQYYNGEERAKGNILERFSAQQFPDLHSELNLSSLELGDSALYFCASSILGLRQGGQQFFGPGTRLTVL.

This clone showed up just a few times. This chain links TRBV7-2 with TRBJ2-1, with D possibly being TRBD1 or TRBD2 (5 bases each). With 5 bases removed from V and 11 bases from J, the gap between germline ends came to 13 bases. The CDR3 loop spans 12 amino acids. CDR1 SGHTA and CDR2 FQGNSA come from the germline V gene. The CDR3 nucleotides are TGTGCCAGCAGCACCGGGACGCCCAAGCAGTTCTTC. Translating it yields CASSTGTPKQFF. The whole variable domain, remainder taken from reference TRBV7-2 and TRBJ2-1, is GAGVSQSPSNKVTEKGKDVELRCDPISGHTALYWYRQSLGQGLEFLIYFQGNSAPDKSGLPSDRFSAERTGGSVSTLTIQRTQQEDSAVYLCASSTGTPKQFFGPGTRLTVL.

The gene calls are TRBV30 and TRBJ1-2; D may be TRBD1 (6 bases). Trimming removed 0 bases from V and 4 bases from J, with 9 bases in between. Germline-derived CDR1 and CDR2 are GTSNPN and SVGIG (reference sequence). The CDR3 is 13 amino acids. This CDR3 is CAWSVRTAYGYTF. CDR3 bases: TGTGCCTGGAGTGTACGGACAGCCTATGGCTACACCTTC. Supplemented by reference TRBV30 and TRBJ1-2, the full variable domain reads SQTIHQWPATLVQPVGSPLSLECTVEGTSNPNLYWYRQAAGRGLQLLFYSVGIGQISSEVPQNLSASRPQDRQFILSSKKLLLSDSGFYLCAWSVRTAYGYTFGSGTRLTVV.

The chain recombines TRBV4-3 with TRBJ2-7; maybe TRBD1 (6 bases). Germline V gives CDR1 LGHNA, CDR2 YSLEER. Trimming left V 0 bases short and J 7 bases short, with 10 bases between. The CDR3 consists of 13 residues. DNA for the CDR3: TGCGCCAGCAGCCAAGATTTAGGGGGAGAGCAGTACTTC. Its translation: CASSQDLGGEQYF.

The chain combines TRBV10-3 with TRBJ2-1, with 8 bases fitting TRBD1. The trim removed 6 bases at V and 8 bases at J, leaving 9 bases unmatched. The CDR3 covers 14 residues. CDR1 and CDR2 from the germline V gene are ENHRY and SYGVKD. CDR3 loop: CAIRGTGFSDEQFF. For the CDR3, the DNA is TGTGCCATCAGGGGGACAGGCTTTAGCGATGAGCAGTTCTTC.

Comments on this clone: The DNA is omitted, as the CDR3 cannot be located on it reliably, and the CDR3 follows TCRdb's listing. The chain combines TRBV11-2 with TRBJ2-7; the table assigns TRBD1, which was not confirmed against the DNA. Per germline, CDR1 SGHAT and CDR2 FQNNGV. The CDR3 sequence runs 15 residues, both termini included. CDR3 sequence reads: CASSSRVGLGIQEYF.

This sequence joins TRBV9 and TRBJ1-2; D remains ambiguous. Germline loops: CDR1 SGDLS, CDR2 YYNGEE. The V end lost 0 bases, the J end lost 4 bases, and 10 bases lay between the germline ends. This CDR3 contains 14 residues. The CDR3 loop is CASSVGASPYGYTF. CDR3 bases: TGTGCCAGCAGCGTAGGGGCCAGCCCCTATGGCTACACCTTC.

This clone has just one count. The chain has TRBV15 and TRBJ2-5; possible D gene TRBD2, 6 bases. Looked up from germline, CDR1 is LNHNV and CDR2 is YYDKDF (reference sequence). Trimming left V 0 bases short and J 4 bases short, with 9 bases between. CDR3 length: 14 residues. CDR3 residues: CATSRDILAETQYF. CDR3 DNA: TGTGCCACCAGCAGAGATATACTAGCAGAGACCCAGTACTTC.

Remarks on this clone: Within the sample, other DNA sequences also encode this same CDR3. The chain uses TRBV10-3 and TRBJ1-1; a weak D match, TRBD1 (5 bases). There are 14 residues in the CDR3. Trimming took off 2 bases at V and 1 base at J, with 8 bases between the two ends. Germline-derived CDR1 and CDR2 are ENHRY and SYGVKD. The chain's CDR3 is CAISEGGGNTEAFF. The CDR3 nucleotides read TGTGCCATCAGTGAGGGGGGTGGGAACACTGAAGCTTTCTTT.

The chain combines TRBV29-1 with TRBJ2-7; D is perhaps TRBD2 (6 bases). The germline CDR1 and CDR2 sequences are SQVTM and ANQGSEA. Trimming stripped 3 bases from V and 5 bases from J, with 14 bases between. The CDR3 sequence is 13 residues long. This CDR3 reads CSVDGGDLNEQYF. The CDR3 DNA follows: TGCAGCGTTGATGGCGGGGACCTCAACGAGCAGTACTTC.

The rearrangement joins TRBV6-6 to TRBJ1-2, with D unresolved. Germline V CDR1 and CDR2: MNHNY, SVGAGI (reference sequence). The CDR3 has 13 amino acids. The germline V and J ends were trimmed by 3 bases and 5 bases, with 10 bases remaining between them. The CDR3 protein is CASSYQDRYGYTF. CDR3 in DNA: TGTGCCAGCAGTTATCAGGACCGATATGGCTACACCTTC.

The chain is built from TRBV9 and TRBJ1-1; TRBD1 matches 8 bases. Germline CDR1 SGDLS, CDR2 YYNGEE. The J segment lost 11 bases and the V segment lost 5 bases, leaving 14 bases of the junction unmatched. The CDR3 is made up of 14 amino acids. This CDR3 reads CASSPGTGAYQAFF. The DNA for the CDR3 is TGTGCCAGCAGTCCCGGGACAGGAGCCTATCAGGCTTTCTTT. Together with reference TRBV9 and TRBJ1-1, the CDR3 gives the full variable domain: DSGVTQTPKHLITATGQRVTLRCSPRSGDLSVYWYQQSLDQGLQFLIQYYNGEERAKGNILERFSAQQFPDLHSELNLSSLELGDSALYFCASSPGTGAYQAFFGQGTRLTVV.

This chain connects TRBV18 to TRBJ2-6; D tentatively fits TRBD1 or TRBD2 (5 bases each). V lost 3 bases, J lost 4 bases, and 16 bases lay in between. The CDR3 runs to 17 residues. The germline CDR1 and CDR2 sequences are KGHSH and LQKENI. Here the CDR3 DNA reads TGTGCCAGCTCACCCACTACGGGGACCGGGGGGGCCAACGTCCTGACTTTC. Protein product: CASSPTTGTGGANVLTF. The complete variable domain, with remaining parts taken from reference TRBV18 and TRBJ2-6, reads NAGVMQNPRHLVRRRGQEARLRCSPMKGHSHVYWYRQLPEEGLKFMVYLQKENIIDESGMPKERFSAEFPKEGPSILRIQQVVRGDSAAYFCASSPTTGTGGANVLTFGAGSRLTVL.

The rearrangement joins TRBV18 to TRBJ1-1, with D hard to call. V was cut by 1 base and J by 0 bases, with 9 bases left in between. Per germline, CDR1 KGHSH and CDR2 LQKENI. The CDR3 sequence is 15 residues long. The CDR3 sequence: CASSPRAEVNTEAFF. The CDR3 DNA follows: TGTGCCAGCTCACCACGGGCAGAAGTGAACACTGAAGCTTTCTTT.

This chain joins TRBV6-1 and TRBJ2-7, with 8 bases fitting TRBD1. V dropped 3 bases and J dropped 4; count of bases not matched to a gene: 11. The CDR3 consists of 16 residues. Germline lookup yields CDR1 MNHNS and CDR2 SASEGT. CDR3 sequence reads: CASSDVDRDALYEQYF. The CDR3 DNA follows: TGTGCCAGCAGTGATGTGGACAGGGACGCGCTTTACGAGCAGTACTTC.

The V call is TRBV4-2, the J call TRBJ2-7, with D uncertain. V gave up 4 bases and J gave up 4 bases, with 17 bases separating them. Germline CDR1 LGHNA, CDR2 YNFKEQ. This CDR3 is 15 amino acids long. CDR3 protein: CASSPEARLEYEQYF. The DNA for the CDR3 is TGTGCCAGCAGCCCCGAAGCGCGGTTGGAGTACGAGCAGTACTTC.